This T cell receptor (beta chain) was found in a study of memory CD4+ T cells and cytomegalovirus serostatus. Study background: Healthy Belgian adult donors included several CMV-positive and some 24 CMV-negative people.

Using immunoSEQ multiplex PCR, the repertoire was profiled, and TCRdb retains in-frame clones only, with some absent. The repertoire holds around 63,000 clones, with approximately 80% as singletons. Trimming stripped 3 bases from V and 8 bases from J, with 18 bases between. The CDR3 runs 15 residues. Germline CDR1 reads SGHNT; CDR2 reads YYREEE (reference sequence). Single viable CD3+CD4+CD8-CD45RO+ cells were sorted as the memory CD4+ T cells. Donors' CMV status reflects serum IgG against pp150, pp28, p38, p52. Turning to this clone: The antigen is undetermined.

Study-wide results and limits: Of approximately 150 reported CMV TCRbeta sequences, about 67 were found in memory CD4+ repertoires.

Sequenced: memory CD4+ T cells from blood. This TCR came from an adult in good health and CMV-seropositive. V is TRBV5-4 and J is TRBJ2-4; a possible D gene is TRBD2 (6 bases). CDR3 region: CASSSTREKWDIQYF. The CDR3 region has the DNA TGTGCCAGCAGCTCAACCCGGGAGAAGTGGGACATTCAGTACTTC.